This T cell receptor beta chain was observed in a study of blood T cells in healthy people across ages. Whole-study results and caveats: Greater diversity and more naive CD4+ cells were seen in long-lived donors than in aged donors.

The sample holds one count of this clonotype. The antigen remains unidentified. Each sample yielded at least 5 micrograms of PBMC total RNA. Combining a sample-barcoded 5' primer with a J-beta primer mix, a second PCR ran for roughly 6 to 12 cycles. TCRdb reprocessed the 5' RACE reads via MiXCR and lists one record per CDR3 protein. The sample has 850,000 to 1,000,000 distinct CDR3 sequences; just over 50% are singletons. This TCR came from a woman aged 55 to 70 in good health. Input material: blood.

The CDR3 region is CASSASSGNGAETQYF. CDR3 DNA: TGTGCCAGCAGCGCCTCCAGCGGGAACGGGGCAGAGACCCAGTACTTC. V gene TRBV9 combines with J gene TRBJ2-7; 7 positions agree with TRBD2. The DNA end lines up better with TRBJ2-5; the J call may be wrong. CDR1 and CDR2 from the germline V gene are SGDLS and YYNGEE. There are 16 residues in the CDR3.